This T cell receptor beta chain came from a study of early stage breast cancer tumors. Study at large: Most invasive tumors, twelve of 16, were ER+/PR+/HER2-.

Study outcomes and limitations: Enriched TCRB sequences shared across patients were mostly commonly generated sequences. In most of the 16 patients, blood comparison separated tumor from normal breast.

The adjacent normal breast tissue was taken roughly 1.8-4.5 cm from the tumor. Libraries were prepared by immunoSEQ multiplex PCR; TCRdb keeps only in-frame clonotypes and omits some of them. This sample has 6,500 or so clones; about 62% occur once, and the top ten carry about 13%. Germline assignment: CDR1 MNHEY and CDR2 SVGAGI. The CDR3 is 15 amino acids. The J segment lost 1 base and the V segment lost 10 bases, leaving 9 bases of the junction unmatched. In regard to this clone: Its antigen is still unknown.

Input material: normal breast tissue next to the tumor. The receptor's source is a person in their fifties or sixties with breast cancer. The gene calls are TRBV6-5 and TRBJ2-2, with 7 bases identical to TRBD1. CDR3 in amino acids: CAIRTGALNTGELFF. CDR3 sequence (DNA): TGTGCCATCCGAACAGGGGCCCTGAACACCGGGGAGCTGTTTTTT.